This T cell receptor (beta chain) was documented in a study of technical replicates of blood from a handful of donors. V lost 3 bases and J lost 7, with 15 bases in between. The CDR3 extends over 14 amino acids. Germline-derived CDR1 and CDR2 are KGHSH and LQKENI. Assay: immunoSEQ multiplex PCR; the TCRdb copy retains only in-frame clones and omits some. The sample holds 65,000 to 75,000 clones; approximately 84% are singletons and the top ten take around 5.1%. The chain is built from TRBV18 and TRBJ2-5; D possibly corresponds to TRBD2 (6 bases). The specimen was PBMCs. The TCR was taken from a human donor in good health. Some clones in this sample may be carry-over from other donors' samples. The CDR3 loop reads CASSPPGQGGTQYF. As DNA, the CDR3 is TGTGCCAGCTCACCCCCCGGTCAGGGAGGGACCCAGTACTTC.